Presented here are 11 T cell receptor beta chains from one specimen sequenced in a study of beta chain features in type 1 diabetes. Every isolated RNA sample was fully reverse transcribed, so sequencing captured expressed TCRB transcripts. Only in-frame clones appear in the TCRdb table, and some are missing; sequencing was by immunoSEQ multiplex PCR. The sample carries about 160,000 clones, under 9.5% recorded once. Sample: central memory CD4+ T cells from blood. The receptors were gathered from a man between 18 and 29 years old in good health.

The rearrangement uses TRBV5-1 and TRBJ2-3; D possibly corresponds to TRBD2 (6 bases). The V and J ends lost 4 bases and 4 bases respectively, with 16 bases between them. Germline loops: CDR1 SGHRS, CDR2 YFSETQ. The CDR3 is made up of 15 amino acids. In DNA, the CDR3 is TGCGCCAGCAGCCCGGCCCCCGGCGGGGCAGATACGCAGTATTTT. Its translation is CASSPAPGGADTQYF.

Here the CDR3 reads CASSVAPRLGFEQFF. As DNA, the CDR3 is TGTGCCAGCAGCGTAGCCCCGCGACTAGGATTTGAGCAGTTCTTC. The chain has TRBV9 and TRBJ2-1; D may be TRBD2 (6 bases). Germline assignment: CDR1 SGDLS and CDR2 YYNGEE. The V end was cut by 0 bases, the J end by 9 bases, with 16 bases between. The CDR3 runs 15 residues.

This clone has a handful of counts. The genes are TRBV5-6 and TRBJ2-1, with TRBD2 as a possible D gene (6 bases). The germline CDR1 and CDR2 sequences are SGHDT and YYEEEE. This CDR3 contains 15 residues. The germline V and J ends were trimmed by 0 bases and 0 bases, with 7 bases remaining between them. CDR3 nucleotides: TGTGCCAGCAGCTTGGACGGGAGCTCCTACAATGAGCAGTTCTTC. Residues: CASSLDGSSYNEQFF.

This clone was observed a few times. The gene calls are TRBV15 and TRBJ1-1, with 7 bases lining up with TRBD1. V trimming: 0 bases; J trimming: 8 bases; junction bases outside the gene matches: 6. Germline V gene sequence: CDR1 LNHNV, CDR2 YYDKDF (reference sequence). The CDR3 has 14 amino acids. DNA for the CDR3: TGTGCCACCAGCAGAGACCCGGGACAGACCGAAGCTTTCTTT. Its translation is CATSRDPGQTEAFF.

This clone occurred a few times. The chain couples TRBV18 to TRBJ1-1, with 7 bases identical to TRBD1. CDR3 length: 15 residues. Looked up from germline, CDR1 is KGHSH and CDR2 is LQKENI. Trimming at V came to 3 bases and at J to 0 bases, leaving 4 bases not matched to a gene. The CDR3 reads CASSPRGQLNTEAFF. DNA of the CDR3: TGTGCCAGCTCACCTAGGGGACAGTTGAACACTGAAGCTTTCTTT.

This clone occurred a few times. The rearrangement joins TRBV30 to TRBJ1-5; D uncertain. The V end was cut by 0 bases, the J end by 7 bases, with 10 bases between. The CDR3 totals 13 residues. Germline CDR1 GTSNPN, CDR2 SVGIG (reference sequence). The CDR3 loop is CAWSVGGYQPQHF. CDR3 coding DNA: TGTGCCTGGAGTGTCGGAGGATACCAGCCCCAGCATTTT.

This clone has only a few counts. This chain connects TRBV6-1 to TRBJ2-5, with 11 nucleotides matching TRBD2. V was clipped by 2 bases and J by 3 bases; unmatched bases: 2. The CDR3 totals 15 residues. Germline V lookup: CDR1 MNHNS, CDR2 SASEGT. The CDR3 nucleotides read TGTGCCAGCAGTGAACAGACTAGCGGGAAAGAGACCCAGTACTTC. Encoded protein: CASSEQTSGKETQYF.

This chain uses TRBV10-3 with TRBJ1-2, with 7 positions matching TRBD1. From germline, CDR1 is ENHRY and CDR2 SYGVKD. Trimming took 4 bases from V and 6 from J; bases not matched to a gene: 11. The CDR3 is 15 amino acids. CDR3 residues: CAISARIQGEDGYTF. CDR3 nucleotides: TGTGCCATCAGTGCACGCATTCAGGGGGAGGATGGCTACACCTTC.

In its sample, this clone was seen many times. The CDR3 coding sequence is TGTGCCAGCAGAAAGGGACAGACCCACACAGATACGCAGTATTTT. Translating it yields CASRKGQTHTDTQYF. The chain is built from TRBV6-1 and TRBJ2-3; 7 positions match TRBD1. The CDR3 loop spans 15 amino acids. Per germline, CDR1 MNHNS and CDR2 SASEGT. J gave up 2 bases and V 6 bases, and 8 bases lay outside the gene matches.

Only a few counts were recorded for this clone. CDR3 bases: TGTGCCTGGAGTGGGTCCGGACAGGGTCTTCGGTACCACAATGAGCAGTTCTTC. This codes for CAWSGSGQGLRYHNEQFF. The chain combines TRBV30 with TRBJ2-1; 8 nucleotides line up with TRBD1. The trim removed 1 base at V and 5 bases at J, leaving 16 bases unmatched. The germline gives CDR1 GTSNPN, CDR2 SVGIG (reference sequence). This CDR3 contains 18 residues.

The chain couples TRBV10-3 to TRBJ2-4; D may match TRBD1 or TRBD2 (5 bases each). Germline V gene sequence: CDR1 ENHRY, CDR2 SYGVKD. This CDR3 is 15 amino acids long. Trimming left V 6 bases short and J 6 bases short, with 18 bases between. The CDR3, as DNA: TGTGCCATCAGCGAGGGGCGCGACAACTTAAACATTCAGTACTTC. It codes for CAISEGRDNLNIQYF.